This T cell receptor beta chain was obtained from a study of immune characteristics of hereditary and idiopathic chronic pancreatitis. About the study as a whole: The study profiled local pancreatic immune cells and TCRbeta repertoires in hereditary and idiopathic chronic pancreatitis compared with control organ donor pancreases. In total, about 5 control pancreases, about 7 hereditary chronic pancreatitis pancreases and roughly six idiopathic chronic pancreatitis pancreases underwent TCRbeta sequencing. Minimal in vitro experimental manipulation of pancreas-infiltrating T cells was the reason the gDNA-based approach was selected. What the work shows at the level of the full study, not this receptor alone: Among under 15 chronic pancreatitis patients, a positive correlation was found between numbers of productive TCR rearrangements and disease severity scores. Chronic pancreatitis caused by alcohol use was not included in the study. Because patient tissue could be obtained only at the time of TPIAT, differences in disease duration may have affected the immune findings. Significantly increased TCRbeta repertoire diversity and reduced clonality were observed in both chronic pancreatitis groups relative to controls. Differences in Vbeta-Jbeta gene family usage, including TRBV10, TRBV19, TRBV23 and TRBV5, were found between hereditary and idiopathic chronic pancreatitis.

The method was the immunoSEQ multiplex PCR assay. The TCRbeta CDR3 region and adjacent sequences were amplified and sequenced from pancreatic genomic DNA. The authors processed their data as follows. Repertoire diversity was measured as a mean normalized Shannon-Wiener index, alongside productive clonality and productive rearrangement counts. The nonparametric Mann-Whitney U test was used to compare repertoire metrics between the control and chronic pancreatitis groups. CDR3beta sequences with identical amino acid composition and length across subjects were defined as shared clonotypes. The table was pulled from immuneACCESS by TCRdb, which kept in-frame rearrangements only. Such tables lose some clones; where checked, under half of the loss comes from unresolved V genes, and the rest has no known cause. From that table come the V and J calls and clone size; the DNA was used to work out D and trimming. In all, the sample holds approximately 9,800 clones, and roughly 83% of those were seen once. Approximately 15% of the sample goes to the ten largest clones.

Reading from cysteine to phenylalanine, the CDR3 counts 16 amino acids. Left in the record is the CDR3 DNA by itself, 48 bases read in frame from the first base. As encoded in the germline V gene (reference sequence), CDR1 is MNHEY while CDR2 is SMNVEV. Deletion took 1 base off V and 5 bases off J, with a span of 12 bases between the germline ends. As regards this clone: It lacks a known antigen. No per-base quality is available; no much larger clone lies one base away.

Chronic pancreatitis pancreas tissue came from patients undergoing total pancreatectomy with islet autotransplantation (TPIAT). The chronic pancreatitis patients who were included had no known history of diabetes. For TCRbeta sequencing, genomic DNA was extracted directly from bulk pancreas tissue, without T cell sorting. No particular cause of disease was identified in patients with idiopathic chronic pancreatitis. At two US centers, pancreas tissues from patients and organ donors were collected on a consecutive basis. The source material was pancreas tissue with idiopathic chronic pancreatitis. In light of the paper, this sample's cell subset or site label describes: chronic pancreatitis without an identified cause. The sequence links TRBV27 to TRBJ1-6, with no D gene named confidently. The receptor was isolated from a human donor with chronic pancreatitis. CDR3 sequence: CASSLYKTVNNSPLHF. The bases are TGTGCCAGCAGTTTATATAAGACGGTTAATAATTCACCCCTCCACTTT.